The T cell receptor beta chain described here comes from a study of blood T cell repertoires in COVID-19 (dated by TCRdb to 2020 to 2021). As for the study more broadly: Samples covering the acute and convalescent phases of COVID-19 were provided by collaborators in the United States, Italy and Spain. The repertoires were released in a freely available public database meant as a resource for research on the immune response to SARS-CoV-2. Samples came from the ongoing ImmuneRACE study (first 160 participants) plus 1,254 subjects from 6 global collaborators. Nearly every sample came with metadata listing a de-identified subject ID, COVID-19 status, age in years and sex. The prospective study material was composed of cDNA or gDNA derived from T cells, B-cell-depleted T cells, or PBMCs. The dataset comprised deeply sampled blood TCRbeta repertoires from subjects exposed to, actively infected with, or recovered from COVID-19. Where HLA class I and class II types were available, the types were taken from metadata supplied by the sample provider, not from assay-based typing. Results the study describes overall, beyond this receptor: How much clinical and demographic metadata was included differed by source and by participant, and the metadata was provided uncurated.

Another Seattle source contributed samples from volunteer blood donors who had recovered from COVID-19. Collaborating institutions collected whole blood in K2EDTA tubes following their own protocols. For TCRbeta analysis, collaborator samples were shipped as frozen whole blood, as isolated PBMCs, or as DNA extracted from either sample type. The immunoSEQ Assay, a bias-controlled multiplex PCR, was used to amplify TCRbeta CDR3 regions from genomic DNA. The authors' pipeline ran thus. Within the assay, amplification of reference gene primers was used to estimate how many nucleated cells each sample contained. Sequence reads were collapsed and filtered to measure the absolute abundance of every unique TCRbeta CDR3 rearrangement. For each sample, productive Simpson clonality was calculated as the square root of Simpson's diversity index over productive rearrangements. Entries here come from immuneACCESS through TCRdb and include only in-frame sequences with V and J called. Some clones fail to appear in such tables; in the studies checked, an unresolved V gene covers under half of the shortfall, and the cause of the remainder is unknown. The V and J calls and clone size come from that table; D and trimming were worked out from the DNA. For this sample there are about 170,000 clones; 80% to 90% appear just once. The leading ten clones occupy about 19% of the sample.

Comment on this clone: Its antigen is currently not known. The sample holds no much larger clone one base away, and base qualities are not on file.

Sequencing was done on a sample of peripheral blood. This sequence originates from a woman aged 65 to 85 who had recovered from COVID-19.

The CDR3 here reads CASSPLPNSGNQPQHF. In nucleotide form, the sequence is TGTGCCAGCTCACCATTGCCCAACTCGGGCAATCAGCCCCAGCATTTT. The chain is made from TRBV18 and TRBJ1-5; no D gene is confidently identified. Taken from cysteine to phenylalanine, the CDR3 has 16 residues. The kept DNA is CDR3 alone, 48 bases in frame from the first base. CDR1 and CDR2, looked up from the germline V gene, are KGHSH and LQKENI. V was cut back by 2 bases and J by 2 bases, leaving a gap of 13 bases between them.